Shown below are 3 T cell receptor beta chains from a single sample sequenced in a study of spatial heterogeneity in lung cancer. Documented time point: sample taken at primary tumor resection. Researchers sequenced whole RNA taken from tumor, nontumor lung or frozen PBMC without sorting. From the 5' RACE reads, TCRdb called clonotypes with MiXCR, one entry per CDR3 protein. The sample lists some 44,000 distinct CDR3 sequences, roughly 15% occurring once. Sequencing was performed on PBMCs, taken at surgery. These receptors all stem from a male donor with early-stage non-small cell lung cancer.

This CDR3 reads CASSFVDRHNEQFF. Written as DNA, the CDR3 is TGTGCCAGCAGCTTTGTCGACCGACACAATGAGCAGTTCTTC. The rearrangement joins TRBV7-2 to TRBJ2-1; no firm D call. This CDR3 contains 14 residues. The germline V gene encodes CDR1 SGHTA and CDR2 FQGNSA. Trimming took off 3 bases at V and 5 bases at J, with 11 bases between the two ends.

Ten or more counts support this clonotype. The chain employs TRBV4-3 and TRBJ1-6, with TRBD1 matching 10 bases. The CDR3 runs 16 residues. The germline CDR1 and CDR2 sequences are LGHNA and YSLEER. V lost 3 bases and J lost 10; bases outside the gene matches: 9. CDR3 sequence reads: CASSQQSDRGRSPLHF. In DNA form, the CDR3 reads TGCGCCAGCAGCCAGCAGAGTGACAGGGGGCGATCACCCCTCCACTTT.

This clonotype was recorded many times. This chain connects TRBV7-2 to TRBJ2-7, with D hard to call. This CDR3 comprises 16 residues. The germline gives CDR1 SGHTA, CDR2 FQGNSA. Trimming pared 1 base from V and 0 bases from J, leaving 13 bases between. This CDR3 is CASSLVGQAFSYEQYF. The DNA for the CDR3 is TGTGCCAGCAGCTTAGTTGGGCAGGCCTTCTCCTACGAGCAGTACTTC. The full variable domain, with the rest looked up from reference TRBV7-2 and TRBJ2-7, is GAGVSQSPSNKVTEKGKDVELRCDPISGHTALYWYRQSLGQGLEFLIYFQGNSAPDKSGLPSDRFSAERTGGSVSTLTIQRTQQEDSAVYLCASSLVGQAFSYEQYFGPGTRLTVT.